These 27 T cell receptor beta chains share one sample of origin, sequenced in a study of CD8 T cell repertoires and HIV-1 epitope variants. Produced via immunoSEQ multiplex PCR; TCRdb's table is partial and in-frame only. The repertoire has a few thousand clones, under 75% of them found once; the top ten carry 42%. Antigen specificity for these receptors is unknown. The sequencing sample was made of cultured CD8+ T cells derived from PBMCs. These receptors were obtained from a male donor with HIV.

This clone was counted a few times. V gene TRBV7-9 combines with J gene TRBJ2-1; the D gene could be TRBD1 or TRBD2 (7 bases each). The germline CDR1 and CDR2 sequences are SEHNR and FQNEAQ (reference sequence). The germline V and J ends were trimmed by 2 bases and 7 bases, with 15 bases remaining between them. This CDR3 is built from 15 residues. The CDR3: CASSLSLQGGNEQFF. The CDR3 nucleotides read TGTGCCAGCAGCTTATCTCTTCAGGGGGGGAATGAGCAGTTCTTC.

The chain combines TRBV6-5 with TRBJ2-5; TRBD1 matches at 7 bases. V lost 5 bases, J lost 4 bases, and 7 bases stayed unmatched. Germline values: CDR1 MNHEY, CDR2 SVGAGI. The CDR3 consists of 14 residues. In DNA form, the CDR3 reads TGTGCCAGCAGTGCCCGACAGGGTGGAGAGACCCAGTACTTC. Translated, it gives CASSARQGGETQYF.

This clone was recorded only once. CDR3 DNA sequence: TGTGCCAGTAGTATCAGCCTAGCGGCATACGAGCAGTACTTC. It codes for CASSISLAAYEQYF. The rearrangement uses TRBV19 and TRBJ2-7; 7 bases line up with TRBD2. V was pared by 3 bases and J by 4 bases, with 6 bases of the junction left unmatched. Germline V lookup: CDR1 LNHDA, CDR2 SQIVND (reference sequence). The CDR3 extends over 14 amino acids.

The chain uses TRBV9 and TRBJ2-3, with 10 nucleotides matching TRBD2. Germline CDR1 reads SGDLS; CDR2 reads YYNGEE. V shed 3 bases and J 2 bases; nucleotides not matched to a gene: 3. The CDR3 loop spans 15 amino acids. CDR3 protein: CASSGSGGNTDTQYF. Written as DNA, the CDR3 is TGTGCCAGCAGCGGTAGCGGGGGGAACACAGATACGCAGTATTTT.

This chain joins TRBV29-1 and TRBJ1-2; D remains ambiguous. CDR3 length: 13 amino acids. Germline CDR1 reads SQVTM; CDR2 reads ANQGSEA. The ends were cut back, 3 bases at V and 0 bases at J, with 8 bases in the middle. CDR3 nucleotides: TGCAGCGTTGACGAGGGTCCTAACTATGGCTACACCTTC. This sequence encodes CSVDEGPNYGYTF.

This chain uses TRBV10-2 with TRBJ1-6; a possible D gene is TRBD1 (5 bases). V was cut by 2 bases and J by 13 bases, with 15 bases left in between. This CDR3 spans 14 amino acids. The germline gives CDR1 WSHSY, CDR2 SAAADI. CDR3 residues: CASSEAGGEAPLHF. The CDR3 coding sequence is TGCGCCAGCAGTGAGGCCGGGGGAGAGGCGCCCCTCCACTTT.

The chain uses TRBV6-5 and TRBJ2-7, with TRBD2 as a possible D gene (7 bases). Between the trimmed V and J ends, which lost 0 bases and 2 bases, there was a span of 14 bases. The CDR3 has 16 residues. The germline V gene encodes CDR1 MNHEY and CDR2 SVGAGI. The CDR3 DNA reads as TGTGCCAGCAGTTACTCGGTGGGGGGGCAGCCCTACGAGCAGTACTTC. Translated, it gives CASSYSVGGQPYEQYF.

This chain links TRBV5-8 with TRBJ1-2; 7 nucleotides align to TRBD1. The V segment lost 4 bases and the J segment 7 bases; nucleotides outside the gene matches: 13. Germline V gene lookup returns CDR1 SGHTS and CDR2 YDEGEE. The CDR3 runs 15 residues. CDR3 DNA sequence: TGTGCCAGCAGCCTAGGGGACAGCGGGAGGGGTGGCTACACCTTC. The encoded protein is CASSLGDSGRGGYTF.

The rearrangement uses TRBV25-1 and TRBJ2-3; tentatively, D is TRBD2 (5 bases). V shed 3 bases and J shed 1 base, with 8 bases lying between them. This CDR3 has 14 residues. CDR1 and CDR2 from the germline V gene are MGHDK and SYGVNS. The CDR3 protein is CASSEGSGTDTQYF. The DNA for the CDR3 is TGTGCCAGCAGTGAGGGTAGCGGCACAGATACGCAGTATTTT.

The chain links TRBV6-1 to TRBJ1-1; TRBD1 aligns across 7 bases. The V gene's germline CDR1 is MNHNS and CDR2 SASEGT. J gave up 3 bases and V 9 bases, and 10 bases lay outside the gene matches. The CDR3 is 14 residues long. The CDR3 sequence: CASQGGVLDTEAFF. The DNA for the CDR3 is TGTGCCAGTCAGGGGGGCGTTTTAGACACTGAAGCTTTCTTT.

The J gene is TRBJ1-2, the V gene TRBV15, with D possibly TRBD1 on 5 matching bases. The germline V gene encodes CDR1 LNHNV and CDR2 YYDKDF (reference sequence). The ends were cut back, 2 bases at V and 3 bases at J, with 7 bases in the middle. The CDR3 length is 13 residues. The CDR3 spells CATSRRGDYGYTF. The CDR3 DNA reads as TGTGCCACCAGCAGACGGGGGGACTATGGCTACACCTTC.

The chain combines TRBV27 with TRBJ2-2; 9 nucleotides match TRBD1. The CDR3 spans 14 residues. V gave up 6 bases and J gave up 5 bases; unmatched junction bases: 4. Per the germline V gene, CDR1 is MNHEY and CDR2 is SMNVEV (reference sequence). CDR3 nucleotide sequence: TGTGCCAGCAGGAACAGGGGGCAAACCGGGGAGCTGTTTTTT. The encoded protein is CASRNRGQTGELFF.

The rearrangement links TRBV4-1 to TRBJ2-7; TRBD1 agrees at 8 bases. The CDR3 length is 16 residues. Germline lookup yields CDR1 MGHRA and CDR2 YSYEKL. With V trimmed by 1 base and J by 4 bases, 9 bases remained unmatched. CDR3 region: CASSQALTGGQYEQYF. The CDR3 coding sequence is TGCGCCAGCAGCCAAGCGTTAACAGGGGGACAATACGAGCAGTACTTC.

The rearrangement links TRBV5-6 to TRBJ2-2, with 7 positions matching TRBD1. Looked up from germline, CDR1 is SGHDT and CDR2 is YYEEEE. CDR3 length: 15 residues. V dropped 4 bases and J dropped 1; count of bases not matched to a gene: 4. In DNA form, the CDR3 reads TGTGCCAGCAGCAGTCGACAGGGGAACACCGGGGAGCTGTTTTTT. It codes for CASSSRQGNTGELFF.

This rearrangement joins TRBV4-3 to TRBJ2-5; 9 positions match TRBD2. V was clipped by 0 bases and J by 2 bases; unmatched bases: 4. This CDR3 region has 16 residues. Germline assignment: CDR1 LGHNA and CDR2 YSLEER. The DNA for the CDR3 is TGCGCCAGCAGCCAAGAGAGAGCGGGGGGACAAGAGACCCAGTACTTC. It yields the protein CASSQERAGGQETQYF.

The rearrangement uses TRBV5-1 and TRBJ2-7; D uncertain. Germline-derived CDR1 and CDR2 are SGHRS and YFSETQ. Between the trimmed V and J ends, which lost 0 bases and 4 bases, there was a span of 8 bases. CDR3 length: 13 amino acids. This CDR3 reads CASSLGPAYEQYF. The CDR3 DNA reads TGCGCCAGCAGCTTGGGGCCCGCATACGAGCAGTACTTC.

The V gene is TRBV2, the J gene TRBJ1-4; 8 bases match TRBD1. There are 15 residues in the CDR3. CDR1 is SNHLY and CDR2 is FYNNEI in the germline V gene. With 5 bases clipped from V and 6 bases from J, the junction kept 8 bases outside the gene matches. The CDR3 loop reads CASSRTGGTDEKLFF. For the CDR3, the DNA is TGTGCCAGCAGTCGAACAGGGGGGACCGATGAAAAACTGTTTTTT.

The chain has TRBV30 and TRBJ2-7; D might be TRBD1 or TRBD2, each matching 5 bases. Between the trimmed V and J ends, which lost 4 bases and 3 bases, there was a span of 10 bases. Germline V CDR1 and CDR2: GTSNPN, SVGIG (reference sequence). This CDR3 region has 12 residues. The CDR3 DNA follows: TGTGCCTGGAAAGGGGACGGCTACGAGCAGTACTTC. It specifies CAWKGDGYEQYF.

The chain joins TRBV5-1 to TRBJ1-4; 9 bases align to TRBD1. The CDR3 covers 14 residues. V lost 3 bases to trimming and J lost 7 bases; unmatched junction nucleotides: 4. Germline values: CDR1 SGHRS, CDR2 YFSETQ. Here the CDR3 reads CASSSGTGPEKLFF. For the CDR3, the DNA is TGCGCCAGCAGCTCCGGGACAGGGCCTGAAAAACTGTTTTTT.

As DNA, the CDR3 is TGTGCCAGCAGCGGACTAGCGGGGGGTAGAAATGAGCAGTTCTTC. Its protein product is CASSGLAGGRNEQFF. This chain joins TRBV9 and TRBJ2-1; 13 bases align to TRBD2. The V gene end was trimmed by 3 bases and the J gene end by 7 bases; junction bases not matched to a gene: 4. The length of the CDR3 is 15 residues. The germline CDR1 and CDR2 sequences are SGDLS and YYNGEE.

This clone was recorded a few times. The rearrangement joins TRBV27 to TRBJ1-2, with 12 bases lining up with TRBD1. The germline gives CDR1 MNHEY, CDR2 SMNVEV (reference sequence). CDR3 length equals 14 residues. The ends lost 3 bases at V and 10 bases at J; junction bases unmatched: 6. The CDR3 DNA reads TGTGCCAGCAGTTTTGGGGACAGGGGGCGAGCCTACACCTTC. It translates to CASSFGDRGRAYTF.

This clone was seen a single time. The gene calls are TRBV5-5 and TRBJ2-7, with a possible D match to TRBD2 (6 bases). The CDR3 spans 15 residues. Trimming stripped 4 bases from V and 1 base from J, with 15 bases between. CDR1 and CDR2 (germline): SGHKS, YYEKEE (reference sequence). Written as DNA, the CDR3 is TGTGCCAGCAGCCCGCTCTTTGGGGGGTCCTACGAGCAGTACTTC. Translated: CASSPLFGGSYEQYF.

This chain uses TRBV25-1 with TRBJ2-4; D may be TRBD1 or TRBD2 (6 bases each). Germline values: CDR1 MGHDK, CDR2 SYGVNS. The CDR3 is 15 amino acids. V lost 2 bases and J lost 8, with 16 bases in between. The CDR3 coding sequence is TGTGCCAGCAGTGAAGGGCAGGGGCCGGGGGACATTCAGTACTTC. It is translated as CASSEGQGPGDIQYF.

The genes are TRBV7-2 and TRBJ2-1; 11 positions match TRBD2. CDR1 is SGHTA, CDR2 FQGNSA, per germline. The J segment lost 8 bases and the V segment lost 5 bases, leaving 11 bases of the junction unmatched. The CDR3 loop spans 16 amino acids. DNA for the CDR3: TGTGCCAGCAGCGGGCTAGCGGGGGGTAAGGGAGATGAGCAGTTCTTC. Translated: CASSGLAGGKGDEQFF.

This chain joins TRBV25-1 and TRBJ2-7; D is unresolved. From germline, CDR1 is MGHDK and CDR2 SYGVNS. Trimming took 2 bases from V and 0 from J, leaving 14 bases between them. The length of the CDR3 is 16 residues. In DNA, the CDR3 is TGTGCCAGCAGTGAAGTAGGCAGGCCCAGCTCCTACGAGCAGTACTTC. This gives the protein CASSEVGRPSSYEQYF.

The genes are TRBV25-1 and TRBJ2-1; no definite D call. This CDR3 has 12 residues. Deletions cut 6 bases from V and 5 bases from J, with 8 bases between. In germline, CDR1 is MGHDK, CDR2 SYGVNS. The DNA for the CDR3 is TGTGCCAGCAGGAGTACACACAATGAGCAGTTCTTC. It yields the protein CASRSTHNEQFF. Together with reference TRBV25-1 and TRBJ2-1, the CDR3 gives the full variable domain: EADIYQTPRYLVIGTGKKITLECSQTMGHDKMYWYQQDPGMELHLIHYSYGVNSTEKGDLSSESTVSRIRTEHFPLTLESARPSHTSQYLCASRSTHNEQFFGPGTRLTVL.

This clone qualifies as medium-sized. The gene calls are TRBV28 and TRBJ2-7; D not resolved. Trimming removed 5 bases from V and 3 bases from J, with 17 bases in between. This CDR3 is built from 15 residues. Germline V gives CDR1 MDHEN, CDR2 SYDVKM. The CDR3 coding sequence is TGTGCCAGCAGTCCCCGACTGGGCGACCTCTACGAGCAGTACTTC. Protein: CASSPRLGDLYEQYF.